This T cell receptor beta chain was documented in a study of T cell repertoires in ileal Crohn's disease (dated by TCRdb to the late 2010s). Background for the entire study: Median disease duration was around 7.9 years, and roughly 35% of patients were identified as active smokers at the time of surgery. All patients had surgery for a complication: stricturing disease in 61% and penetrating disease in 39%. Postoperative therapy was given to about half of the patients, with thiopurines administered to about ten patients and anti-TNF agents administered to 18 patients. The TCR repertoire was analysed in approximately 60 patients with Crohn's disease drawn from a prospective multicentre cohort. The study ran alongside a multicentre cohort designed to identify predictors of early endoscopic recurrence after ileocolonic resection. Endoscopic postoperative recurrence was defined by a Rutgeerts score above i0. A total of roughly 170 mucosal samples from roughly 50 patients were sequenced, with samples obtained at several locations on the surgical specimen and at postoperative endoscopy.

Here is what the overall study found, with its caveats: Endoscopic recurrence was found to be associated with higher high-frequency clone percentages at surgery, and recurrence was observed in all patients with clonality above 26.8% (18/57). A significantly higher proportion of clonal expansions was observed in active smokers at surgery than in non-smokers (about 25% vs 20%, p=0.02). More high-frequency clones were carried by sorted CD8 T cells than by CD4 T cells, suggesting that mucosal expansions were mainly CD8. Only a subgroup of patients, of unstated size, had their mucosal CD4 and CD8 T cells sorted and sequenced.

To be eligible, patients had to be adults with ileal or ileocolonic Crohn's disease and an indication for ileocolonic resection. Whole ileal mucosal biopsies were stored frozen at -80°C before DNA extraction. Genomic DNA was isolated from frozen whole biopsies using a TRizol-based method, and the DNA was quantified with a NanoDrop 2000 spectrophotometer. Five hundred nanograms of biopsy DNA per sample were submitted for commercial TCRB immunosequencing. CDR3 regions were amplified from genomic DNA by Adaptive Biotechnology using a two-step, amplification bias-controlled multiplex PCR. The first PCR used primers for every V and J gene segment; the second PCR added barcodes and Illumina adapters. An Illumina instrument was used to sequence the CDR3 libraries. In the original analysis: Vendor-provided pipelines were combined with custom analysis of raw data in R/Bioconductor under R version 3.3.0. Clonality, which ranges from 0 to 1, was calculated as the inverse of the normalised Shannon entropy across all productive clones. High-frequency clones were defined as the share of the repertoire taken up by the top 100 clones, keeping only clones that passed a 95% confidence test. Repertoire diversity was measured with the Simpson index, and overlap between samples was measured with the Morisita-Horn index. As stored in TCRdb, this immuneACCESS dataset retains in-frame rearrangements with V and J assigned. A fraction of the clones does not appear; measured against another copy, unresolved V genes explain less than half of the discrepancy, and the remainder lacks a known reason. From that table come the V and J calls and clone size; the DNA was used to work out D and trimming. In all, the sample holds around 15,000 clones, and 60% of those were seen once. Around 6.1% of the sample is in the top ten clones.

A note on this clone: Its antigen target is currently unknown. Qualities for individual bases were not recorded, and no much larger clone is one base off.

Sample: ileal tissue. The receptor was derived from an adult with Crohn's disease.

The CDR3 reads as follows: CASSYSRGQPQHF. The DNA is TGTGCCAGCAGTTACTCGCGGGGTCAGCCCCAGCATTTT. The V and J segments used are TRBV6-5 and TRBJ1-5, with the D gene too uncertain to name. V loses 0 bases, J loses 6 bases, and the germline ends lie 6 bases apart. The germline V gene provides CDR1 MNHEY and CDR2 SVGAGI. Its CDR3 holds 13 amino acids, cysteine through phenylalanine. Solely the CDR3 DNA is kept, with 39 bases framed from the first base.